The clone carrying this T cell receptor (beta chain) was observed once. What it binds is unknown. The CDR3 runs to 15 residues. V lost 1 base, J lost 0 bases, and 8 bases lay in between. The germline gives CDR1 SGDLS, CDR2 YYNGEE. The data were obtained in a study of T cells in Graves' hyperthyroidism and ophthalmopathy. Whole-study results and caveats: Before onset, ophthalmopathy was predicted by the model a median around 6 months earlier.

The source material, RNA transcripts, was used to amplify TCR beta CDR3 regions. The HTBI primer set served for first-round RT-PCR of the TCR CDR3. TCRdb analysed the multiplex PCR reads with MiXCR anew, one entry per CDR3 protein. The repertoire consists of about 500,000 distinct CDR3 sequences, with over 15% occurring once and the leading ten covering roughly 18%. The sequenced material came from blood. The rearrangement joins TRBV9 to TRBJ2-4, with D uncertain. The TCR originated in a woman aged 18-29 years with Graves' hyperthyroidism. The DNA for the CDR3 is TGTGCCAGCAGCGTAACCCTACCAGCCAAAAACATTCAGTACTTC. Protein sequence: CASSVTLPAKNIQYF.